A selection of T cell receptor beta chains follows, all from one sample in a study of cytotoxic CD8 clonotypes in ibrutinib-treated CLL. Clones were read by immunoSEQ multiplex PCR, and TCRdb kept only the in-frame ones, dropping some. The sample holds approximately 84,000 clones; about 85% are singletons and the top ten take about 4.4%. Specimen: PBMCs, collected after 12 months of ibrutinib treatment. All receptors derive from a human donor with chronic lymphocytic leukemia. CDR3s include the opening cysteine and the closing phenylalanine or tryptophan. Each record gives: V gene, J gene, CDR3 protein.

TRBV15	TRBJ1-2	CATRAPTGGAGF
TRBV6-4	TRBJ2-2	CASSDSVDNTGELFF
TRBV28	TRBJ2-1	CASTTDNPYNEQFF
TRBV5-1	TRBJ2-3	CASSLVRGGTDTQYF
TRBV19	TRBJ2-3	CASSITALTDTQYF
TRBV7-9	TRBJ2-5	CASSPGQGAETQYF
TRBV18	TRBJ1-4	CASSPQGEANEKLFF
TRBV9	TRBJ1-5	CASSVSGLAGQPQHF
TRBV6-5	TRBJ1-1	CASSWGRVANTEAFF
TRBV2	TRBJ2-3	CASSELGGPGTDTQYF
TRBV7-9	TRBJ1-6	CASSPGGARGNSPLHF
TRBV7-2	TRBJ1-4	CASSPRGEFNEKLFF
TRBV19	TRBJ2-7	CASSPGQRYEQYF
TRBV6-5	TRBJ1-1	CASRQGTYTEAFF
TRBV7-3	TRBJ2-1	CASSLRDSSYNEQFF
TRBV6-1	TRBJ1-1	CASSSLTGGNTEAFF
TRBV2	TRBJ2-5	CASSEGRRETQYF
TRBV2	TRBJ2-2	CASSVSGTANTGELFF
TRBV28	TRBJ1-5	CASSPHGRDQPQHF
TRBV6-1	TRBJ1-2	CASRRGGDYGYTF
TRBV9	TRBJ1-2	CASSVDTYGYTF
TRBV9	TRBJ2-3	CASSVRTGLTDTQYF
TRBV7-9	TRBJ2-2	CASSGHPPNTGELFF
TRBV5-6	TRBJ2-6	CASSLLGQGPSGANVLTF
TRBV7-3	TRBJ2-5	CASSQGDQETQYF
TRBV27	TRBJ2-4	CASSLTWRDSIQYF
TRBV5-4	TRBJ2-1	CASSLSLLGEQFF
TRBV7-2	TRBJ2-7	CASSPSPDPWGEQYF
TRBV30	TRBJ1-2	CAWSGGPNYGYTF
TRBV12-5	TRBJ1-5	CASAPDSNQPQHF
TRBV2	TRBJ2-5	CATSRGQGQETQYF
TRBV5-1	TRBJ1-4	CASSGSGGANEKLFF
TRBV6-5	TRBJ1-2	CASSYSGQGMGYTF
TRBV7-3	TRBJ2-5	CASSPQGVREETQYF
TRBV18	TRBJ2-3	CASSQGASADTQYF
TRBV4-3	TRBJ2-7	CASSQDWGQPRGEQYF
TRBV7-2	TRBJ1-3	CASSLFPMIGSGNTIYF
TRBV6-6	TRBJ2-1	CASSYLDPGSYNEQFF
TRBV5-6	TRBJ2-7	CASSWRDGTYEQYF
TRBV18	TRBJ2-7	CASSPHRQGTGEQYF
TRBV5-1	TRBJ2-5	CASSPGTSGRVGQETQYF
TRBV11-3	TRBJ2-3	CASSPRDSSDTQYF